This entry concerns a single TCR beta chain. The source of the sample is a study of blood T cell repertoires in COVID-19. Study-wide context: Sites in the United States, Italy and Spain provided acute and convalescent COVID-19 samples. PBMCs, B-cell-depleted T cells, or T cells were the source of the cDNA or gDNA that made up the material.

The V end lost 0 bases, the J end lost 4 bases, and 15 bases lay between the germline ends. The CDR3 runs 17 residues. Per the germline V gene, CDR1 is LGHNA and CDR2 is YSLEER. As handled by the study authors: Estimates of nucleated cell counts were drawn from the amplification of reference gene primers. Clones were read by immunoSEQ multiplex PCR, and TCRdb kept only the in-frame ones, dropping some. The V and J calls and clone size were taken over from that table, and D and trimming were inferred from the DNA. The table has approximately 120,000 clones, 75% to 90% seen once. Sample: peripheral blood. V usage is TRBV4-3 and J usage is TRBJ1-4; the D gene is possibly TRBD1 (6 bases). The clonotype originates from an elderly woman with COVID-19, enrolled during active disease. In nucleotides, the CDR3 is TGCGCCAGCAGCCAAGATATCCCGGGACATGGTAATGAAAAACTGTTTTTT. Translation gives CASSQDIPGHGNEKLFF.